Below are 31 T cell receptor beta chains sequenced from a single sample in a study of blood T cells in healthy people across ages. For the second PCR, which ran for roughly 7 to 11 cycles, a sample-barcoded 5' primer and a J-beta primer mix were used. TCRdb reprocessed the 5' RACE reads via MiXCR and lists one record per CDR3 protein. Of about 780,000 distinct CDR3 sequences detected, 20% to 30% appear once; the ten largest clones hold under 3%. These sequences were also reported in another study, on T cells of mothers and their children.

Sequencing was performed on blood. Receptors originate from a boy between 10 and 17 years old in good health.

The chain recombines TRBV21-1 with TRBJ1-3. TRBV21-1 represents a pseudogene. The CDR3 contains 14 residues. The CDR3 nucleotides read TGTGCCAGCAGCCGGTGGGTGACTGGAAACACCATATATTTT. Encoded protein: CASSRWVTGNTIYF.

In this sample, this clonotype turned up a few times. The chain combines TRBV29-1 with TRBJ2-3, with 9 bases lining up with TRBD2. The CDR3 sequence is 14 residues long. Germline V CDR1 and CDR2: SQVTM, ANQGSEA. Losses at the gene ends were 4 bases for V and 2 bases for J; bases not matched to a gene: 4. CDR3 protein: CSVGLAGFTDTQYF. The CDR3 DNA sequence: TGCAGCGTTGGGCTAGCGGGGTTCACAGATACGCAGTATTTT.

In this sample, this clonotype turned up many times. This chain joins TRBV27 and TRBJ1-6; TRBD1 aligns across 7 bases. CDR3 length: 16 amino acids. V was pared by 2 bases and J by 12 bases, with 13 bases of the junction left unmatched. Germline values: CDR1 MNHEY, CDR2 SMNVEV (reference sequence). CDR3 sequence: CASSLQSTGLGGPLHF. For the CDR3, the DNA is TGTGCCAGCAGTTTACAGTCGACAGGGCTGGGAGGACCCCTCCACTTT.

The chain carries TRBV6-6 and TRBJ2-7; D may be TRBD1 or TRBD2 (7 bases each). V was trimmed by 6 bases and J by 4 bases, leaving 16 bases between them. Germline values: CDR1 MNHNY, CDR2 SVGAGI (reference sequence). The CDR3 has 14 residues. The CDR3 nucleotides read TGTGCCAGCAGAAATCAGGGGGAGGGTTACGAGCAGTACTTC. This codes for CASRNQGEGYEQYF.

The rearrangement joins TRBV6-1 to TRBJ2-1; a possible D gene is TRBD1 (6 bases). The germline V gene encodes CDR1 MNHNS and CDR2 SASEGT. The CDR3 loop spans 14 amino acids. The V end lost 5 bases, the J end lost 5 bases, and 13 bases lay between the germline ends. The CDR3 here is CASSHGTKNNEQFF. Here the CDR3 DNA reads TGTGCCAGCAGTCACGGGACAAAAAACAATGAGCAGTTCTTC.

This clonotype occurred a few times. The chain combines TRBV5-1 with TRBJ2-5; 7 positions agree with TRBD2. The length of the CDR3 is 13 residues. Trimming removed 6 bases from V and 5 bases from J; junction bases left unmatched: 7. CDR1 and CDR2 (germline): SGHRS, YFSETQ. CDR3 loop: CASMASGGETQYF. Here the CDR3 DNA reads TGCGCCAGCATGGCTAGCGGAGGCGAGACCCAGTACTTC. The full variable domain, rest sourced from reference TRBV5-1 and TRBJ2-5, is KAGVTQTPRYLIKTRGQQVTLSCSPISGHRSVSWYQQTPGQGLQFLFEYFSETQRNKGNFPGRFSGRQFSNSRSEMNVSTLELGDSALYLCASMASGGETQYFGPGTRLLVL.

J is TRBJ2-2 and V is TRBV27, with 7 nucleotides matching TRBD2. The germline V gene has CDR1 MNHEY and CDR2 SMNVEV (reference sequence). This CDR3 is 17 amino acids long. The ends lost 4 bases at V and 6 bases at J; junction bases unmatched: 14. CDR3 sequence (DNA): TGTGCCAGCAGTTCATTTCCCGGGGGGAGGTTACCCGGGGAGCTGTTTTTT. Protein: CASSSFPGGRLPGELFF.

The sample holds a few counts of this clonotype. This rearrangement joins TRBV3-1 to TRBJ2-5, with TRBD2 matching over 7 bases. Germline lookup yields CDR1 LGHDT and CDR2 YNNKEL (reference sequence). Trimming cost V 4 bases and J 2 bases; bases outside gene matches: 4. This CDR3 has 14 residues. CDR3 coding DNA: TGTGCCAGCAGCCTCCGGACTAGGCAAGAGACCCAGTACTTC. Translated: CASSLRTRQETQYF.

The sample holds a few counts of this clonotype. This rearrangement joins TRBV30 to TRBJ1-2; D is unresolved. This CDR3 is built from 10 residues. V was cut by 7 bases and J by 8 bases, with 11 bases left in between. The germline V gene has CDR1 GTSNPN and CDR2 SVGIG (reference sequence). The chain's CDR3 is CALREPGYTF. As DNA, the CDR3 is TGTGCCTTAAGGGAACCGGGCTACACCTTC.

This clonotype was counted ten times or more. The gene calls are TRBV29-1 and TRBJ2-5; D not resolved. Germline V CDR1 and CDR2: SQVTM, ANQGSEA. There are 11 residues in the CDR3. V was shortened by 5 bases and J by 3 bases, with 7 bases between the two germline ends. The CDR3 sequence: CSVLRKETQYF. CDR3 in DNA: TGCAGCGTTCTGCGGAAAGAGACCCAGTACTTC.

This clonotype came up a few times. The chain joins TRBV18 to TRBJ2-3; D perhaps matches TRBD1 (6 bases). The CDR3 totals 16 residues. The germline V gene encodes CDR1 KGHSH and CDR2 LQKENI. V was cut by 1 base and J by 1 base, with 12 bases left in between. Here the CDR3 DNA reads TGTGCCAGCTCACCACGGACCCGGACAGGCACAGATACGCAGTATTTT. It encodes CASSPRTRTGTDTQYF.

This sequence joins TRBV20-1 and TRBJ1-6; maybe TRBD1 (6 bases). The germline gives CDR1 DFQATT, CDR2 SNEGSKA (reference sequence). The CDR3 totals 15 residues. Trimming took 6 bases from V and 7 from J, leaving 19 bases between them. In nucleotides, the CDR3 is TGCAGTGCGCAGGCAGGGGCCCTTATCAATTCACCCCTCCACTTT. Translation: CSAQAGALINSPLHF.

This clonotype was counted a single time. This sequence joins TRBV10-1 and TRBJ2-5; TRBD1 might be the D (5 bases). Trimming cost V 2 bases and J 1 base, with 8 bases left between them. Germline V CDR1 and CDR2: WNHNN, SYGVQD (reference sequence). The length of the CDR3 is 14 residues. For the CDR3, the DNA is TGCGCCAGCAGTGAGCAGGGTTTCCAAGAGACCCAGTACTTC. This codes for CASSEQGFQETQYF.

The chain employs TRBV29-1 and TRBJ2-6; TRBD1 aligns across 10 bases. The CDR3 has 18 amino acids. Germline V lookup: CDR1 SQVTM, CDR2 ANQGSEA. With V trimmed by 7 bases and J by 2 bases, 14 bases remained unmatched. Here the CDR3 reads CSEGRAGQGVTGANVLTF. The CDR3 DNA sequence: TGCAGCGAGGGGAGAGCAGGACAGGGGGTAACTGGGGCCAACGTCCTGACTTTC.

This sequence joins TRBV7-3 and TRBJ2-5; D is possibly TRBD1 (6 bases). The J call may be faulty, since TRBJ2-1 better matches the DNA end. From germline, CDR1 is SGHTA and CDR2 FQGTGA. CDR3 length equals 13 residues. The CDR3 nucleotides read TGTGCCAGCAGCGAAAGGGGGAAACACGAGCAGTTCTTC. This sequence encodes CASSERGKHEQFF.

The chain uses TRBV2 and TRBJ1-5; a possible D gene is TRBD1 (6 bases). Germline CDR1 reads SNHLY; CDR2 reads FYNNEI. Trimming shortened V by 7 bases and J by 0 bases, and 10 bases separated the two germline ends. This CDR3 spans 14 amino acids. The CDR3 is CASTQGNSNQPQHF. In DNA, the CDR3 is TGTGCCAGCACCCAGGGGAATAGCAATCAGCCCCAGCATTTT. Drawing the rest from reference TRBV2 and TRBJ1-5, the complete variable domain is EPEVTQTPSHQVTQMGQEVILRCVPISNHLYFYWYRQILGQKVEFLVSFYNNEISEKSEIFDDQFSVERPDGSNFTLKIRSTKLEDSAMYFCASTQGNSNQPQHFGDGTRLSIL.

This clonotype was detected only a few times. V and J are TRBV25-1 and TRBJ2-5; D remains ambiguous. Germline V gives CDR1 MGHDK, CDR2 SYGVNS. This CDR3 contains 13 residues. V was trimmed by 1 base and J by 3 bases, leaving 6 bases between them. The CDR3 spells CASSESPKETQYF. DNA for the CDR3: TGTGCCAGCAGTGAATCGCCCAAAGAGACCCAGTACTTC.

This chain connects TRBV11-2 to TRBJ2-5, with 7 bases aligning to TRBD1. The end of the DNA fits TRBJ2-1 better, so the J call may be wrong. Germline values: CDR1 SGHAT, CDR2 FQNNGV. The CDR3 length is 17 residues. The CDR3 spells CASSHPTGKDAYNEQFF. Here the CDR3 DNA reads TGTGCCAGCAGCCACCCGACAGGGAAGGATGCCTACAATGAGCAGTTCTTC.

The chain employs TRBV4-1 and TRBJ1-5; tentative D call: TRBD1 (6 bases). This CDR3 is 17 amino acids long. The germline CDR1 and CDR2 sequences are MGHRA and YSYEKL. The ends were cut back, 0 bases at V and 0 bases at J, with 12 bases in the middle. In DNA form, the CDR3 reads TGCGCCAGCAGCCAAGATCCCGGGGGGCCTAGCAATCAGCCCCAGCATTTT. This gives the protein CASSQDPGGPSNQPQHF.

The chain combines TRBV20-1 with TRBJ1-2; D uncertain. Deletions cut 4 bases from V and 2 bases from J, with 11 bases between. CDR3 size: 13 residues. CDR1 is DFQATT and CDR2 is SNEGSKA in the germline V gene (reference sequence). CDR3 nucleotides: TGCAGTGCTACTGTGGATGTGAACTATGGCTACACCTTC. Its protein product is CSATVDVNYGYTF.

This clonotype was counted between two and nine times. The gene calls are TRBV20-1 and TRBJ1-2, with D unclear. The CDR3 is made up of 12 amino acids. V lost 1 base and J 4 bases, leaving 7 bases between the germline ends. Germline lookup yields CDR1 DFQATT and CDR2 SNEGSKA (reference sequence). The CDR3 DNA sequence: TGCAGTGCTAGAGTCAGTACCTATGGCTACACCTTC. This translates into CSARVSTYGYTF.

This clonotype was detected only a few times. V is TRBV5-5 and J is TRBJ1-2; D is perhaps TRBD1 (6 bases). Per germline, CDR1 SGHKS and CDR2 YYEKEE (reference sequence). The CDR3 covers 14 residues. Trimming pared 4 bases from V and 7 bases from J, leaving 17 bases between. The CDR3 DNA is TGTGCCAGCAGCCTTGACAGGATCTATGGTGGCTACACCTTC. It specifies CASSLDRIYGGYTF.

The V and J genes are TRBV10-2 and TRBJ1-1, with unresolved D. Trimming took off 6 bases at V and 11 bases at J, with 13 bases between the two ends. The CDR3 covers 11 residues. Germline lookup yields CDR1 WSHSY and CDR2 SAAADI. Here the CDR3 DNA reads TGCGCCAGCAGCGGACGCTCCGGGGCTTTCTTT. Residues: CASSGRSGAFF.

This chain uses TRBV12-3 or TRBV12-4 with TRBJ1-5; D gene ambiguous. CDR3 length: 12 amino acids. The germline V and J ends were trimmed by 5 bases and 6 bases, with 8 bases remaining between them. This CDR3 reads CASSNPGQPQHF. The CDR3 DNA reads as TGTGCCAGCAGTAATCCCGGTCAGCCCCAGCATTTT.

This clonotype was detected a few times. The chain joins TRBV2 to TRBJ2-3, with D possibly being TRBD2 (5 bases). Germline CDR1 is SNHLY and CDR2 is FYNNEI. The CDR3 spans 15 residues. Trimming stripped 5 bases from V and 3 bases from J, with 15 bases between. For the CDR3, the DNA is TGTGCCAGCAGTCCCCTGGCAGCGGCTACAGATACGCAGTATTTT. Amino acids: CASSPLAAATDTQYF.

The CDR3 bases are TGTGCCAGCAGTGAAGTAACGGGGGCGGTAGAGACCCAGTACTTC. Translating gives CASSEVTGAVETQYF. The chain employs TRBV6-1 and TRBJ2-5; possibly TRBD1 or TRBD2 for D (6 bases each). Trimming stripped 1 base from V and 4 bases from J, with 13 bases between. From germline, CDR1 is MNHNS and CDR2 SASEGT. The CDR3 runs to 15 residues.

The chain employs TRBV27 and TRBJ2-2; 9 bases agree with TRBD1. V shed 6 bases, J shed 1 base, and the junction held 12 bases outside the gene matches. The CDR3 is made up of 18 amino acids. CDR1 and CDR2 from the germline V gene are MNHEY and SMNVEV (reference sequence). The CDR3 DNA reads TGTGCCAGCAGACGAACGGACAGGGGAATTATGAACACCGGGGAGCTGTTTTTT. Protein sequence: CASRRTDRGIMNTGELFF.

This chain uses TRBV7-6 with TRBJ2-7; no clear D gene. The germline gives CDR1 SGHVS, CDR2 FNYEAQ. This CDR3 region has 16 residues. Trimming pared 1 base from V and 0 bases from J, leaving 13 bases between. The CDR3 DNA reads TGTGCCAGCAGCTTAGGTGGCACTGGAAGCTCCTACGAGCAGTACTTC. It codes for CASSLGGTGSSYEQYF.

The chain joins TRBV7-9 to TRBJ2-3; possibly TRBD2 for D (5 bases). V was clipped by 5 bases and J by 13 bases, with 16 bases between them. The CDR3 has 12 amino acids. In germline, CDR1 is SEHNR, CDR2 FQNEAQ (reference sequence). The CDR3 sequence is CASSLHLDGEYF. CDR3 sequence (DNA): TGTGCCAGCAGCCTGCATCTGGACGGGGAGTATTTT.

A word on this clonotype: This is likely a read error, given that the CDR3 carries no conserved phenylalanine or tryptophan at its end. The genes are TRBV2 and TRBJ1-2, with D possibly TRBD1 on 5 matching bases. Germline V gives CDR1 SNHLY, CDR2 FYNNEI. Trimming stripped 1 base from V and 4 bases from J, with 10 bases between. The CDR3 has 14 residues. In nucleotides, the CDR3 is TGTGCCAGCAGTGAAGTGCAGGGAGGCTATGGCTACACCCTC. Protein product: CASSEVQGGYGYTL.

The V gene is TRBV5-5, the J gene TRBJ2-7; tentative D call: TRBD1 (6 bases). V was trimmed by 1 base and J by 5 bases, leaving 19 bases between them. This CDR3 is 16 amino acids long. Germline CDR1 reads SGHKS; CDR2 reads YYEKEE (reference sequence). In DNA form, the CDR3 reads TGTGCCAGCAGCTTGCTGGGGGCCAGGGTAGGTCACGAGCAGTACTTC. Translating it yields CASSLLGARVGHEQYF.